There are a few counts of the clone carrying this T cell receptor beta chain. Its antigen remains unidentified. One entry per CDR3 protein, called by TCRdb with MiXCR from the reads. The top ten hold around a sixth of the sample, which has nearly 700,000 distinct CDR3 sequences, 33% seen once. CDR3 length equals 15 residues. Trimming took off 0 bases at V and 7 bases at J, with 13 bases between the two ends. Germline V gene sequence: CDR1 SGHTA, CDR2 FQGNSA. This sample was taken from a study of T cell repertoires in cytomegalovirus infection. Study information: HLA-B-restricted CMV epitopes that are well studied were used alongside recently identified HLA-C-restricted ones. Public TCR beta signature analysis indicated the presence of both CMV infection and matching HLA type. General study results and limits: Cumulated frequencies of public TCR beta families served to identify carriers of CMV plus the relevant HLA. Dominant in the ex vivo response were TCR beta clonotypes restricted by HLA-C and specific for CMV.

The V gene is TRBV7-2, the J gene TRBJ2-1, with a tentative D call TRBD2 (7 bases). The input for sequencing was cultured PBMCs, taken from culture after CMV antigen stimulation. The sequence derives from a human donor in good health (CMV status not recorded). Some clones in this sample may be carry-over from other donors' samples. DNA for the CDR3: TGTGCCAGCAGCTTAGCGGGGGGGCCGAAGAATGAGCAGTTCTTC. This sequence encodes CASSLAGGPKNEQFF.